This TCR beta chain was identified during a study of T cells after yellow fever vaccination. Study outcomes and limitations: Repertoires sorted by FACS could include abundant clonotypes that are contaminants from the bulk population.

This clonotype was counted ten times or more. Its antigen is not identified. Each CDR3 protein is one row after TCRdb ran MiXCR on the 5' RACE reads. The sample has under 350,000 distinct CDR3 sequences, 4.1% seen once. Trimming pared 0 bases from V and 3 bases from J, leaving 12 bases between. The germline gives CDR1 SGHTA, CDR2 FQGNSA. This CDR3 is built from 16 residues. The V gene is TRBV7-2, the J gene TRBJ1-3; D is perhaps TRBD1 (6 bases). This receptor was obtained from a man aged 18 to 29 who received the YFV17D yellow fever vaccine. Sequenced material: PBMCs, taken 5 days after the yellow fever booster vaccination. The CDR3 loop is CASSLAGGLRGNTIYF. The CDR3 region has the DNA TGTGCCAGCAGCTTAGCAGGGGGGCTACGTGGAAACACCATATATTTT.